These 14 T cell receptor beta chains were all obtained from the same sample, sequenced in a study of monozygotic twins with inflammatory bowel disease. Each CDR3 protein gets one entry in TCRdb, which reprocessed the 5' RACE reads and gives no DNA. The sample totals about 300,000 distinct CDR3 sequences. Sequenced input: blood. The receptor source for this set is a human donor with ulcerative colitis or Crohn's disease, or a healthy co-twin of an affected twin (not recorded which).

This sequence joins TRBV6-4 and TRBJ2-7. In germline, CDR1 is MRHNA, CDR2 SNTAGT. The CDR3 has 15 residues. CDR3 loop: CASRFQRSPSYEQYF.

The rearrangement joins TRBV7-9 to TRBJ1-6; TCRdb gives TRBD1 as the D gene, but with no DNA this cannot be confirmed. The CDR3 has 14 residues. The V gene's germline CDR1 is SEHNR and CDR2 FQNEAQ (reference sequence). The CDR3 sequence: CAITPGVASSPLHF.

The chain is built from TRBV9 and TRBJ1-3; with no DNA, the TCRdb D assignment of TRBD1 cannot be verified. Germline loops: CDR1 SGDLS, CDR2 YYNGEE. The CDR3 runs 15 residues. This CDR3 is CASSAGQGHGNTIYF.

The chain recombines TRBV18 with TRBJ2-1; with no DNA, the TCRdb D assignment of TRBD1 cannot be verified. The CDR3 length is 15 residues. From germline, CDR1 is KGHSH and CDR2 LQKENI. The CDR3 loop reads CASSPPSVTLGTQFF.

The chain couples TRBV9 to TRBJ1-1. Germline V CDR1 and CDR2: SGDLS, YYNGEE. This CDR3 spans 15 amino acids. This CDR3 reads CASSVVPTERTEAFF.

V is TRBV7-2 and J is TRBJ2-1. The CDR3 loop spans 16 amino acids. Germline CDR1 SGHTA, CDR2 FQGNSA. The CDR3 loop is CASKYSAGTNYNEQFF.

The chain is built from TRBV5-1 and TRBJ2-1. Per the germline V gene, CDR1 is SGHRS and CDR2 is YFSETQ. The CDR3 consists of 15 residues. The CDR3 loop reads CASSYVSGSYNEQFF.

Here the CDR3 reads CASSQDLRAEQYF. This chain joins TRBV3-1 and TRBJ2-7; the TCRdb D gene call, TRBD2, has no DNA to confirm it. CDR1 and CDR2 from the germline V gene are LGHDT and YNNKEL (reference sequence). CDR3 size: 13 residues.

This sequence joins TRBV24-1 and TRBJ2-3; TCRdb proposes TRBD2, but this gene call is untestable without DNA. This CDR3 is built from 15 residues. Germline V gene data show CDR1 as KGHDR and CDR2 as SFDVKD. The CDR3 protein is CATSAISGRGDTQYF.

This sequence joins TRBV24-1 and TRBJ2-2; no DNA is available, so the TRBD2 call from TCRdb remains unchecked. This CDR3 has 14 amino acids. The germline CDR1 and CDR2 sequences are KGHDR and SFDVKD. CDR3 sequence reads: CATSDPAVAGWLFF.

V usage is TRBV4-1 and J usage is TRBJ2-2; TCRdb names TRBD2, which stays unverified in the absence of DNA. The germline gives CDR1 MGHRA, CDR2 YSYEKL. The CDR3 consists of 17 residues. CDR3 residues: CASSQLTSGRNTGELFF.

The chain recombines TRBV20-1 with TRBJ2-7. Germline V lookup: CDR1 DFQATT, CDR2 SNEGSKA (reference sequence). CDR3 length: 12 residues. The CDR3 spells CSALLEPVEQYF.

The J gene is TRBJ2-5, the V gene TRBV5-5. This CDR3 is 12 amino acids long. Germline V gene sequence: CDR1 SGHKS, CDR2 YYEKEE (reference sequence). The CDR3 here is CASSPVQETQYF.

The genes are TRBV6-2 or TRBV6-3 and TRBJ2-5. Germline V lookup: CDR1 MNHEY, CDR2 SVGEGT. The CDR3 is made up of 14 amino acids. This CDR3 reads CASRGKLVAETQYF.